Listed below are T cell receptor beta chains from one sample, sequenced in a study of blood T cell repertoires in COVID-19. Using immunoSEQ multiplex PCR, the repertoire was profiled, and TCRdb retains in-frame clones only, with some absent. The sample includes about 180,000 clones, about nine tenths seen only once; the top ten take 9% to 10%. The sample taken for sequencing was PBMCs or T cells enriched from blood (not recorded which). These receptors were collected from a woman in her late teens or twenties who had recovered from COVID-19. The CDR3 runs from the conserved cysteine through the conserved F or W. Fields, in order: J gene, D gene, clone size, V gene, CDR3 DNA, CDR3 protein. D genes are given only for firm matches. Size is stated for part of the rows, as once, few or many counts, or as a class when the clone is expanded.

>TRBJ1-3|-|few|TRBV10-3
TGTGCCATCATGGGGCCTGGAAACACCATATATTTT
CAIMGPGNTIYF
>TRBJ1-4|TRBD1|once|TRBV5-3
TGTGCCAGAAGAAATGCAGGGGGGTCCTATGAAAAACTGTTTTTT
CARRNAGGSYEKLFF
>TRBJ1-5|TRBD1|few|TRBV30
TGTGCCTGCCGACAGGGGTCGAATCAGCCCCAGCATTTT
CACRQGSNQPQHF
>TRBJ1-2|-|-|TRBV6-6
TGTGCCAGCAGTCAGGGTCCCCCCGGACACTCTGGCTACACCTTC
CASSQGPPGHSGYTF
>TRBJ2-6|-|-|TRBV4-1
TGCGCCAGCTCGCGCTTTAATACAGGGACTGGGGCCAACGTCCTGACTTTC
CASSRFNTGTGANVLTF
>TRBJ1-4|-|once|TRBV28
TGTGCCAGCACCCAAAAGGACAGAATGAATGAAAAACTGTTTTTT
CASTQKDRMNEKLFF
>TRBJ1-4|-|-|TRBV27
TGTGCCAGCAGTCCTAACATACAGGGAAAACTGTTTTTT
CASSPNIQGKLFF
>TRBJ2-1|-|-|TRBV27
TGTGCCAGCAGATTTTTAAACAATGAGCAGTTCTTC
CASRFLNNEQFF
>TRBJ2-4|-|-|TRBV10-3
TGTGCCATCAGTGAGGAGGGAGGCAAAAACATTCAGTACTTC
CAISEEGGKNIQYF
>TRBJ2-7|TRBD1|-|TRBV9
TGTGCCAGCAGCGCGGGACAGGGCTGGGACGAGCAGTACTTC
CASSAGQGWDEQYF
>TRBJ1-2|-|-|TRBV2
TGTGCCAGCAGTGAAGTTCCCCTAGCTAACTATGGCTACACCTTC
CASSEVPLANYGYTF
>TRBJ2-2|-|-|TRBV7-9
TGTGCCAGCAGATCCGGGACTGGTACGAACACCGGGGAGCTGTTTTTT
CASRSGTGTNTGELFF
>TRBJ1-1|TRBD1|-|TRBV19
TGTGCCAGTAGTACCGGGACAGGGATACCCATGAACACTGAAGCTTTCTTT
CASSTGTGIPMNTEAFF
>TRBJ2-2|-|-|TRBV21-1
TGTGCCAGCAGATTAGCGGGACAGGGCTACACCGGGGAGCTGTTTTTT
CASRLAGQGYTGELFF
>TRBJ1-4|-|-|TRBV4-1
TGCGCCAGCAGCCAAGCAAAGGCGGGGGCTGTTGGTGAAAAACTGTTTTTT
CASSQAKAGAVGEKLFF
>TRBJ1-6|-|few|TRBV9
TGTGCCAGCAGCGTAGACAATAATTCACCCCTCCACTTT
CASSVDNNSPLHF
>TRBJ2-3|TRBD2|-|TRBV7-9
TGTGCCAGCAGCTTAGGGTCTCTAGCGGGATTTGCAAATACGCAGTATTTT
CASSLGSLAGFANTQYF